The source of this T cell receptor beta chain is a study of regulatory T cells in long-lasting Graves disease. Study results and limitations: Limited sample numbers may have lowered accuracy.

This sample's time point: newly diagnosed GD, antithyroid drugs for less than 3 months. Generation of the TCR library employed RNA extracted from PBMCs. This clonotype was picked up many times. Its antigen remains unknown. The germline V gene has CDR1 LNHNV and CDR2 YYDKDF (reference sequence). This CDR3 is built from 14 residues. The V segment lost 2 bases and the J segment 8 bases; nucleotides outside the gene matches: 5. Building of the TCR beta libraries involved iRepertoire HTBI primers and Arm-PCR of CDR3 regions. TCRdb analysed the multiplex PCR reads with MiXCR anew, one entry per CDR3 protein. This sample has 400,000 to 500,000 distinct CDR3 sequences, with around 17% found just once. These data were also filed under a second study, of T cells in Graves' hyperthyroidism and ophthalmopathy. That work contributes: HTBI primers were used for first-round RT-PCR of the TCR CDR3.

This clonotype originated in a woman aged 25 to 39 with Graves disease. The chain uses TRBV15 and TRBJ2-1, with TRBD2 matching 8 bases. The material sequenced was peripheral blood mononuclear cells (PBMCs), taken at new diagnosis, from a patient treated with antithyroid drugs. Here the CDR3 reads CATSRRLATDEQFF. The CDR3 DNA reads TGTGCCACCAGCAGAAGACTAGCGACAGATGAGCAGTTCTTC. The whole variable domain, remainder taken from reference TRBV15 and TRBJ2-1, is DAMVIQNPRYQVTQFGKPVTLSCSQTLNHNVMYWYQQKSSQAPKLLFHYYDKDFNNEADTPDNFQSRRPNTSFCFLDIRSPGLGDTAMYLCATSRRLATDEQFFGPGTRLTVL.